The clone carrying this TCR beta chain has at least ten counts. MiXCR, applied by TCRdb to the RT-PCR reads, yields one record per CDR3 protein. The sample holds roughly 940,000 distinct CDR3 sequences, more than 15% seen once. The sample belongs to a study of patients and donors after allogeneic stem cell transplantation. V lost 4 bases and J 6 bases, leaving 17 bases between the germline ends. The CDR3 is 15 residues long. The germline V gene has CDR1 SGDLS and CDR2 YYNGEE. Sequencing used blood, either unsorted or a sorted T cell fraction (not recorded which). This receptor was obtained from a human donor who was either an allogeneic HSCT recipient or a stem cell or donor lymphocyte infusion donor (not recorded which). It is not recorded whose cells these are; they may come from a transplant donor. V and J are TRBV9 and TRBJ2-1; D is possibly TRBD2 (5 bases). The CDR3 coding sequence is TGTGCCAGCAGCCCCCACTCGGGGAGAGGCAATGAGCAGTTCTTC. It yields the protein CASSPHSGRGNEQFF.